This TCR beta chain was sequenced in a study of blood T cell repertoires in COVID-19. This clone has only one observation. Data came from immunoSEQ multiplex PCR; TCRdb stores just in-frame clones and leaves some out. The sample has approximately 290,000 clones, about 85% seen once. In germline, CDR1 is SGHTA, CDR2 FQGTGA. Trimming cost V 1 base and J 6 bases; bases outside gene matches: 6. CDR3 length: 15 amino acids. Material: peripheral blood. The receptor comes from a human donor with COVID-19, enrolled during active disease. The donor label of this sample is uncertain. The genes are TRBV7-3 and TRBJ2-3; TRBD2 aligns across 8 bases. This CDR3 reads CASSLSAGRGDTQYF. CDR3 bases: TGTGCCAGCAGCTTAAGTGCCGGGAGGGGTGATACGCAGTATTTT.